The 7 T cell receptor beta chains presented below share a single source sample, sequenced in a study of a mutant IDH1 vaccine in newly diagnosed glioma. Time point of the sample: baseline, week 1 (first vaccination visit). Stated treatment: pre-vaccination baseline after standard-of-care therapy. TCRdb's table, derived via immunoSEQ multiplex PCR, lists solely in-frame clones and lacks some. The table has roughly 70,000 clones, roughly 85% seen once. This sample comprised PBMCs, obtained from a glioma patient treated with radiotherapy, temozolomide or both. The receptors were gathered from a man aged 25 to 40 with glioma.

V is TRBV28 and J is TRBJ1-5; TRBD1 is a possible D gene (6 bases). This CDR3 comprises 14 residues. Germline V CDR1 and CDR2: MDHEN, SYDVKM. Trimming shortened V by 9 bases and J by 3 bases, and 15 bases separated the two germline ends. CDR3 bases: TGTGCCAGTTCGACACAGGGATCCAATCAGCCCCAGCATTTT. This sequence encodes CASSTQGSNQPQHF.

This clone was counted once. The rearrangement links TRBV10-2 to TRBJ1-1; 9 bases align to TRBD1. The V gene's germline CDR1 is WSHSY and CDR2 SAAADI. The CDR3 runs 16 residues. The V gene end was trimmed by 0 bases and the J gene end by 0 bases; junction bases not matched to a gene: 2. The CDR3 nucleotides read TGCGCCAGCAGTGAGTCGACAGGGGGGGTGAACACTGAAGCTTTCTTT. Its translation is CASSESTGGVNTEAFF.

The J gene is TRBJ1-1, the V gene TRBV7-6; D ambiguous. There are 12 residues in the CDR3. In germline, CDR1 is SGHVS, CDR2 FNYEAQ. V shed 4 bases and J shed 7 bases, with 10 bases lying between them. CDR3 sequence: CASSSGIGEAFF. The CDR3, as DNA: TGTGCCAGCAGCTCGGGAATAGGTGAAGCTTTCTTT.

The rearrangement uses TRBV13 and TRBJ1-5; possibly TRBD1 for D (6 bases). With 5 bases removed from V and 3 bases from J, the gap between germline ends came to 11 bases. The CDR3 length is 14 residues. Per the germline V gene, CDR1 is PRHDT and CDR2 is FYEKMQ (reference sequence). CDR3 DNA sequence: TGTGCCAGCAGCGCACAGGGTAACAATCAGCCCCAGCATTTT. This sequence encodes CASSAQGNNQPQHF.

This sequence joins TRBV27 and TRBJ2-1; TRBD1 matches 9 bases. Germline lookup yields CDR1 MNHEY and CDR2 SMNVEV (reference sequence). The CDR3 consists of 14 residues. V trimming: 5 bases; J trimming: 5 bases; junction bases outside the gene matches: 4. CDR3 sequence reads: CASSAGQGNNEQFF. DNA of the CDR3: TGTGCCAGCAGTGCGGGACAGGGAAACAATGAGCAGTTCTTC.

This clone occurred once. The chain joins TRBV7-9 to TRBJ2-1; D possibly corresponds to TRBD2 (7 bases). The CDR3 extends over 15 amino acids. V lost 5 bases and J 3 bases, leaving 14 bases between the germline ends. The germline CDR1 and CDR2 sequences are SEHNR and FQNEAQ (reference sequence). The CDR3 reads CASSPGGGGYNEQFF. CDR3 in DNA: TGTGCCAGCAGCCCGGGGGGAGGGGGCTACAATGAGCAGTTCTTC.

This chain uses TRBV2 with TRBJ1-1, with D uncertain. This CDR3 contains 18 residues. Between the trimmed V and J ends, which lost 4 bases and 2 bases, there was a span of 23 bases. Germline CDR1 is SNHLY and CDR2 is FYNNEI. CDR3 bases: TGTGCCAGCAGTGGGCGGACTTTTTACACCGGCGGAAACACTGAAGCTTTCTTT. The encoded protein is CASSGRTFYTGGNTEAFF. The variable domain in full, with the rest retrieved from reference TRBV2 and TRBJ1-1, is EPEVTQTPSHQVTQMGQEVILRCVPISNHLYFYWYRQILGQKVEFLVSFYNNEISEKSEIFDDQFSVERPDGSNFTLKIRSTKLEDSAMYFCASSGRTFYTGGNTEAFFGQGTRLTVV.